One sample yielded the 26 T cell receptor beta chains listed below, sequenced in a study of shared clonotypes between healthy human individuals. Libraries were prepared by immunoSEQ multiplex PCR; TCRdb keeps only in-frame clonotypes and omits some of them. The repertoire holds roughly 300,000 clones, with around 67% as singletons. Sample: memory CD4+ T cells sorted from blood. Subset: CD45RA-negative fraction. The receptor source for this set is a man aged 25 to 40 in good health.

The chain employs TRBV7-2 and TRBJ2-1, with D perhaps TRBD2 (12 bases). There are 19 residues in the CDR3. Germline V gene sequence: CDR1 SGHTA, CDR2 FQGNSA. V dropped 3 bases and J dropped 9 bases, with 30 bases sitting between them. The chain's CDR3 is CASSFRTGGLTSGSGEQFF. The CDR3 DNA follows: TGTGCCAGCAGCTTCAGGACAGGGGGCTTGACTAGCGGGAGTGGTGAGCAGTTCTTC. Full variable domain (remainder filled in from reference TRBV7-2 and TRBJ2-1): GAGVSQSPSNKVTEKGKDVELRCDPISGHTALYWYRQSLGQGLEFLIYFQGNSAPDKSGLPSDRFSAERTGGSVSTLTIQRTQQEDSAVYLCASSFRTGGLTSGSGEQFFGPGTRLTVL.

The V and J genes are TRBV7-2 and TRBJ2-4, with D tentatively TRBD1 (6 bases). Trimming left V 5 bases short and J 0 bases short, with 23 bases between. This CDR3 comprises 19 residues. Germline values: CDR1 SGHTA, CDR2 FQGNSA. In nucleotides, the CDR3 is TGTGCCAGCAGCCTTATGGACGGGACACAGAACCTAGCCAAAAACATTCAGTACTTC. The encoded protein is CASSLMDGTQNLAKNIQYF. Combining the CDR3 with reference TRBV7-2 and TRBJ2-4 gives the whole variable domain GAGVSQSPSNKVTEKGKDVELRCDPISGHTALYWYRQSLGQGLEFLIYFQGNSAPDKSGLPSDRFSAERTGGSVSTLTIQRTQQEDSAVYLCASSLMDGTQNLAKNIQYFGAGTRLSVL.

The chain joins TRBV29-1 to TRBJ2-5; no definite D call. Looked up from germline, CDR1 is SQVTM and CDR2 is ANQGSEA. CDR3 size: 11 residues. Trimming stripped 4 bases from V and 5 bases from J, with 8 bases between. This CDR3 reads CSVVLVETQYF. Written as DNA, the CDR3 is TGCAGCGTTGTCCTAGTGGAGACCCAGTACTTC.

This clone was seen more than once but under ten times. The chain uses TRBV28 and TRBJ2-7; D is perhaps TRBD1 or TRBD2 (5 bases each). The germline V gene has CDR1 MDHEN and CDR2 SYDVKM. The V end was cut by 5 bases, the J end by 4 bases, with 9 bases between. The CDR3 runs to 12 residues. The CDR3 protein is CASSEGWYEQYF. CDR3 bases: TGTGCCAGCAGTGAGGGGTGGTACGAGCAGTACTTC.

The chain combines TRBV6-1 with TRBJ1-1; weak D call: TRBD1 (5 bases). CDR3 length equals 11 residues. V was trimmed by 5 bases and J by 6 bases, leaving 7 bases between them. The germline V gene has CDR1 MNHNS and CDR2 SASEGT. The DNA for the CDR3 is TGTGCCAGCAGTCGAGGGGCTGAAGCTTTCTTT. It specifies CASSRGAEAFF.

V gene TRBV15 combines with J gene TRBJ1-5; tentatively, D is TRBD1 (6 bases). The CDR3 runs to 14 residues. Germline V lookup: CDR1 LNHNV, CDR2 YYDKDF (reference sequence). The V and J ends lost 9 bases and 7 bases respectively, with 19 bases between them. The CDR3 DNA sequence: TGTGCCACTGGAGAGGGGGGTGGGTACCAGCCCCAGCATTTT. It codes for CATGEGGGYQPQHF.

This chain connects TRBV5-4 to TRBJ2-1, with 7 bases that match TRBD1. V shed 4 bases and J 4 bases; nucleotides not matched to a gene: 8. The CDR3 is 15 residues long. CDR1 is SGHNT, CDR2 YYREEE, per germline (reference sequence). For the CDR3, the DNA is TGTGCCAGCAGCGCCCGGACAGGCCAGTACAATGAGCAGTTCTTC. Translation: CASSARTGQYNEQFF.

The chain couples TRBV7-2 to TRBJ1-1; 9 bases are shared with TRBD1. CDR1 is SGHTA, CDR2 FQGNSA, per germline. The CDR3 length is 15 residues. The ends lost 10 bases at V and 3 bases at J; junction bases unmatched: 12. For the CDR3, the DNA is TGTGCCACGAACCGGGACAGGGTCCGGGACACTGAAGCTTTCTTT. Its translation is CATNRDRVRDTEAFF.

V usage is TRBV7-2 and J usage is TRBJ2-7, with D possibly being TRBD2 (6 bases). The germline gives CDR1 SGHTA, CDR2 FQGNSA. V was cut by 5 bases and J by 3 bases, with 14 bases left in between. The CDR3 has 14 residues. The CDR3 loop reads CASSPGSQFYEQYF. CDR3 DNA sequence: TGTGCCAGCAGCCCCGGGAGCCAATTCTACGAGCAGTACTTC.

This chain joins TRBV29-1 and TRBJ1-1; tentative D call: TRBD1 (5 bases). Trimming pared 4 bases from V and 7 bases from J, leaving 13 bases between. CDR3 size: 12 residues. Germline-derived CDR1 and CDR2 are SQVTM and ANQGSEA. The CDR3 nucleotides read TGCAGCGTTGCCGTGCAGGGCCGTGAAGCTTTCTTT. This translates into CSVAVQGREAFF.

This clone was observed once. This rearrangement joins TRBV2 to TRBJ2-3, with unresolved D. Germline values: CDR1 SNHLY, CDR2 FYNNEI. Trimming took 5 bases from V and 0 from J, leaving 3 bases between them. The CDR3 is 12 amino acids. The CDR3 DNA is TGTGCCAGCAGTACTAGCACAGATACGCAGTATTTT. Protein: CASSTSTDTQYF.

This clone was recorded once. The chain links TRBV11-2 to TRBJ1-6; tentative D call: TRBD1 (6 bases). This CDR3 is 15 amino acids long. Trimming left V 5 bases short and J 8 bases short, with 16 bases between. Germline assignment: CDR1 SGHAT and CDR2 FQNNGV. Here the CDR3 DNA reads TGTGCCAGCAGCCGGACCTTACAGGGTTATTCACCCCTCCACTTT. Its translation: CASSRTLQGYSPLHF.

The chain links TRBV5-4 to TRBJ2-1, with 10 bases that match TRBD1. The length of the CDR3 is 15 residues. Germline-derived CDR1 and CDR2 are SGHNT and YYREEE (reference sequence). The V and J ends lost 4 bases and 8 bases, in that order; junction bases with no gene match: 9. The CDR3 bases are TGTGCCAGCAGCCTGCCGGGACAGGGGTCGGATGAGCAGTTCTTC. Translating gives CASSLPGQGSDEQFF.

The chain recombines TRBV9 with TRBJ1-6; 8 nucleotides align to TRBD1. The CDR3 sequence is 15 residues long. Germline CDR1 is SGDLS and CDR2 is YYNGEE. V was pared by 3 bases and J by 8 bases, with 7 bases of the junction left unmatched. The chain's CDR3 is CASSDGQGEDSPLHF. As DNA, the CDR3 is TGTGCCAGCAGCGACGGACAGGGTGAGGATTCACCCCTCCACTTT.

The rearrangement joins TRBV7-2 to TRBJ1-5, with TRBD1 identical over 9 bases. V was pared by 6 bases and J by 5 bases, with 2 bases of the junction left unmatched. Germline V gives CDR1 SGHTA, CDR2 FQGNSA. The CDR3 extends over 13 amino acids. The CDR3 DNA sequence: TGTGCCAGCAGTTGGGACAGGGATCAGCCCCAGCATTTT. Its protein product is CASSWDRDQPQHF.

The V gene is TRBV6-6, the J gene TRBJ2-7; D is uncertain. The ends were cut back, 10 bases at V and 3 bases at J, with 10 bases in the middle. The germline CDR1 and CDR2 sequences are MNHNY and SVGAGI (reference sequence). The CDR3 is made up of 11 amino acids. CDR3 amino acids: CAIGGYYEQYF. The CDR3 DNA sequence: TGTGCCATAGGCGGATACTACGAGCAGTACTTC.

This chain links TRBV19 with TRBJ2-2; possibly TRBD2 for D (6 bases). CDR3 length equals 15 residues. V lost 3 bases to trimming and J lost 6 bases, with 14 bases between them. Per germline, CDR1 LNHDA and CDR2 SQIVND (reference sequence). CDR3 nucleotides: TGTGCCAGTAGTATGGGGGGACCGGTTGCCGGGGAGCTGTTTTTT. This sequence encodes CASSMGGPVAGELFF.

This chain connects TRBV28 to TRBJ1-5; D is possibly TRBD1 (5 bases). Germline V gives CDR1 MDHEN, CDR2 SYDVKM. The CDR3 length is 14 residues. The ends were cut back, 4 bases at V and 4 bases at J, with 11 bases in the middle. CDR3 nucleotides: TGTGCCAGCAGTTCCCCAGGGTCGAATCAGCCCCAGCATTTT. Translation: CASSSPGSNQPQHF.

This sequence joins TRBV6-6 and TRBJ2-5; no firm D call. Germline loops: CDR1 MNHNY, CDR2 SVGAGI (reference sequence). With 2 bases removed from V and 1 base from J, the gap between germline ends came to 5 bases. There are 13 residues in the CDR3. The CDR3 protein is CASSYDFQETQYF. CDR3 in DNA: TGTGCCAGCAGTTACGACTTCCAAGAGACCCAGTACTTC.

The chain joins TRBV15 to TRBJ2-1, with D perhaps being TRBD1 or TRBD2 (6 bases each). Trimming took off 5 bases at V and 4 bases at J, with 24 bases between the two ends. The CDR3 has 18 amino acids. Germline CDR1 LNHNV, CDR2 YYDKDF (reference sequence). The CDR3: CATSRGLSRLLTYNEQFF. For the CDR3, the DNA is TGTGCCACCAGCCGGGGGCTAAGCCGGCTCTTAACATACAATGAGCAGTTCTTC.

The V call is TRBV29-1, the J call TRBJ2-7; 10 bases agree with TRBD2. This CDR3 region has 13 residues. Germline lookup yields CDR1 SQVTM and CDR2 ANQGSEA. Losses at the gene ends were 6 bases for V and 3 bases for J; bases not matched to a gene: 5. CDR3 residues: CSVVAGGLYEQYF. In DNA form, the CDR3 reads TGCAGCGTAGTAGCGGGAGGACTCTACGAGCAGTACTTC.

Concerning this clone: Other DNA sequences in this specimen translate into the identical CDR3. The CDR3 nucleotides read TGCGCCAGCAGCCGCGACAGAGAAGAGACCCAGTACTTC. Its translation: CASSRDREETQYF. The genes are TRBV5-1 and TRBJ2-5; maybe TRBD1 (5 bases). The length of the CDR3 is 13 residues. Trimming shortened V by 4 bases and J by 3 bases, and 10 bases separated the two germline ends. Germline CDR1 is SGHRS and CDR2 is YFSETQ.

This clone was counted only a few times. The chain has TRBV18 and TRBJ1-1; 8 nucleotides agree with TRBD1. This CDR3 is built from 13 residues. CDR1 KGHSH and CDR2 LQKENI come from the germline V gene. V was pared by 6 bases and J by 7 bases, with 7 bases of the junction left unmatched. In DNA, the CDR3 is TGTGCCAGCTCCGAAGGACAGGGTCTTGAAGCTTTCTTT. The encoded protein is CASSEGQGLEAFF.

This clone has more than one count but fewer than ten. The chain joins TRBV12-2 to TRBJ1-5; the table's D call of TRBD1 was not tested on the DNA. TRBV12-2 is classified as a pseudogene. The CDR3 runs 18 residues. This CDR3 reads CASRPSPSNTGVSQPQHF. In nucleotides, the CDR3 is TGTGCAAGTCGCCCGAGCCCCTCGAACACAGGTGTGAGTCAGCCCCAGCATTTT.

DNA of the CDR3: TGTGCCAGCAGTTGGCGACTTGGCACAGATACGCAGTATTTT. Its translation is CASSWRLGTDTQYF. This rearrangement joins TRBV27 to TRBJ2-3; D not resolved. The CDR3 runs to 14 residues. V gave up 4 bases and J gave up 1 base, with 9 bases separating them. From germline, CDR1 is MNHEY and CDR2 SMNVEV (reference sequence).

This chain uses TRBV29-1 with TRBJ2-5; no reliable D call. V shed 7 bases and J shed 4 bases, with 13 bases lying between them. The germline gives CDR1 SQVTM, CDR2 ANQGSEA. This CDR3 region has 12 residues. The chain's CDR3 is CSAPVIGETQYF. CDR3 nucleotides: TGCAGCGCCCCAGTTATAGGAGAGACCCAGTACTTC.